This T cell receptor beta chain was sequenced during a study of blood T cell repertoires in COVID-19. About the research overall: PBMCs, B-cell-depleted T cells, or T cells provided the cDNA or gDNA that made up the material.

In the original workflow: Estimates of nucleated cell counts were drawn from the amplification of reference gene primers. Method: immunoSEQ multiplex PCR; TCRdb's copy keeps in-frame clones and lacks some. V and J calls and clone size follow that table, whereas D and trimming were derived from the DNA. The data contain some 170,000 clones, 90% to 95% of them singletons. Germline values: CDR1 MGHDK, CDR2 SYGVNS. J gave up 4 bases and V 2 bases, and 8 bases lay outside the gene matches. There are 16 residues in the CDR3. This sequence joins TRBV25-1 and TRBJ2-1, with 7 bases fitting TRBD1. This clonotype was obtained from an older woman with COVID-19, enrolled during active disease. The sample was peripheral blood. CDR3 sequence: CASSERGQRLYNEQFF. The CDR3 bases are TGTGCCAGCAGTGAAAGGGGACAGCGCTTATACAATGAGCAGTTCTTC. The whole variable domain, remainder taken from reference TRBV25-1 and TRBJ2-1, is EADIYQTPRYLVIGTGKKITLECSQTMGHDKMYWYQQDPGMELHLIHYSYGVNSTEKGDLSSESTVSRIRTEHFPLTLESARPSHTSQYLCASSERGQRLYNEQFFGPGTRLTVL.